These 21 T cell receptor beta chains were all obtained from the same sample, sequenced in a study of technical replicates of blood from several donors. Using immunoSEQ multiplex PCR, the repertoire was profiled, and TCRdb retains in-frame clones only, with some absent. In the table there are tens of thousands of clones, about 95% of which are singletons. Sequencing was carried out using T cells isolated from PBMCs. The receptor set was obtained from a human donor in good health.

The V gene is TRBV9, the J gene TRBJ1-1; D may be TRBD1 (5 bases). The V and J ends lost 3 bases and 3 bases respectively, with 9 bases between them. The CDR3 consists of 13 residues. Germline V CDR1 and CDR2: SGDLS, YYNGEE. For the CDR3, the DNA is TGTGCCAGCAGCGCCCGGGGGGACACTGAAGCTTTCTTT. Translated, it gives CASSARGDTEAFF.

For the CDR3, the DNA is TGCGCCAGCAGCCAAGATGCAGGGACTAGCGGGGGTGATACGCAGTATTTT. Translating it yields CASSQDAGTSGGDTQYF. The J gene is TRBJ2-3, the V gene TRBV4-1; 14 bases agree with TRBD2. The CDR3 is 17 amino acids. Germline CDR1 and CDR2: MGHRA and YSYEKL. J was trimmed by 6 bases and V by 0 bases; bases with no gene match: 5.

The gene calls are TRBV2 and TRBJ2-7; 10 bases are a match to TRBD2. The end of the DNA fits TRBJ2-1 better, so the J call may be wrong. This CDR3 has 17 amino acids. Germline V gene data show CDR1 as SNHLY and CDR2 as FYNNEI. The CDR3 DNA is TGTGCCAGCAGTGGACCCTTGTCGGGACTAGCGCTTAATGAGCAGTTCTTC. As protein: CASSGPLSGLALNEQFF.

The gene calls are TRBV27 and TRBJ2-7; possible D gene TRBD1, 6 bases. CDR1 is MNHEY, CDR2 SMNVEV, per germline (reference sequence). This CDR3 is 15 amino acids long. V was clipped by 0 bases and J by 0 bases, with 9 bases between them. As DNA, the CDR3 is TGTGCCAGCAGTTTATCGGGACACCCCTCCTACGAGCAGTACTTC. Encoded protein: CASSLSGHPSYEQYF.

This chain links TRBV28 with TRBJ2-7, with TRBD2 identical over 7 bases. The trim removed 3 bases at V and 5 bases at J, leaving 4 bases unmatched. Germline V gives CDR1 MDHEN, CDR2 SYDVKM. The CDR3 runs 13 residues. The CDR3 coding sequence is TGTGCCAGCAGTTTTCCAGGGAGGGACGAGCAGTACTTC. Translating it yields CASSFPGRDEQYF.

This clone was seen just once. The V and J genes are TRBV5-1 and TRBJ2-7; TRBD2 matches 7 bases. The germline V gene has CDR1 SGHRS and CDR2 YFSETQ. This CDR3 spans 14 amino acids. Germline trimming cut 0 bases from V and 6 bases from J; bases unmatched to any gene: 6. The CDR3 loop reads CASSLDWEGAEQYF. CDR3 in DNA: TGCGCCAGCAGCTTGGATTGGGAGGGCGCCGAGCAGTACTTC.

V gene TRBV30 combines with J gene TRBJ1-6, with TRBD1 identical over 8 bases. J gave up 2 bases and V 1 base, and 4 bases lay outside the gene matches. The CDR3 runs 16 residues. The V gene's germline CDR1 is GTSNPN and CDR2 SVGIG (reference sequence). The CDR3 region is CAWSGQGATYNSPLHF. CDR3 nucleotides: TGTGCCTGGAGTGGTCAGGGGGCCACCTATAATTCACCCCTCCACTTT.

The J gene is TRBJ1-1, the V gene TRBV9; D is undetermined. The V gene's germline CDR1 is SGDLS and CDR2 YYNGEE. Trimming removed 0 bases from V and 1 base from J, with 7 bases in between. There are 14 residues in the CDR3. CDR3 sequence (DNA): TGTGCCAGCAGCGTAGGGCCGCCGAACACTGAAGCTTTCTTT. It encodes CASSVGPPNTEAFF.

V gene TRBV28 combines with J gene TRBJ2-3; 7 bases are a match to TRBD2. Trimming removed 5 bases from V and 3 bases from J; junction bases left unmatched: 17. The V gene's germline CDR1 is MDHEN and CDR2 SYDVKM. This CDR3 has 18 amino acids. The CDR3 spells CASSEAGEPKVATDTQYF. CDR3 DNA: TGTGCCAGCAGTGAGGCGGGAGAACCAAAAGTAGCTACAGATACGCAGTATTTT. Full variable domain (remainder filled in from reference TRBV28 and TRBJ2-3): DVKVTQSSRYLVKRTGEKVFLECVQDMDHENMFWYRQDPGLGLRLIYFSYDVKMKEKGDIPEGYSVSREKKERFSLILESASTNQTSMYLCASSEAGEPKVATDTQYFGPGTRLTVL.

The rearrangement joins TRBV5-6 to TRBJ2-5; D not resolved. Germline CDR1 is SGHDT and CDR2 is YYEEEE. The CDR3 consists of 14 residues. The V and J ends lost 0 bases and 1 base respectively, with 7 bases between them. The CDR3 nucleotides read TGTGCCAGCAGCTTGGCAGGATTCCAAGAGACCCAGTACTTC. Amino acid sequence: CASSLAGFQETQYF.

CDR3 region: CASSLAGGAGQVDQYF. CDR3 bases: TGTGCCAGCAGCTTAGCAGGCGGGGCGGGGCAGGTCGACCAGTACTTC. The rearrangement joins TRBV5-6 to TRBJ2-7, with D possibly TRBD2 on 6 matching bases. CDR3 length: 16 residues. Per germline, CDR1 SGHDT and CDR2 YYEEEE. Trimming removed 2 bases from V and 10 bases from J, with 25 bases in between. The full variable domain, in which reference TRBV5-6 and TRBJ2-7 provide the parts outside the CDR3, is DAGVTQSPTHLIKTRGQQVTLRCSPKSGHDTVSWYQQALGQGPQFIFQYYEEEERQRGNFPDRFSGHQFPNYSSELNVNALLLGDSALYLCASSLAGGAGQVDQYFGPGTRLTVT.

This clone was recorded only once. The chain is built from TRBV19 and TRBJ2-7; D is undetermined. Deletions cut 5 bases from V and 5 bases from J, with 19 bases between. Per the germline V gene, CDR1 is LNHDA and CDR2 is SQIVND (reference sequence). The CDR3 is made up of 15 amino acids. CDR3 protein: CASSDSRAWPHEQYF. The CDR3 DNA reads as TGTGCCAGTAGTGACTCGCGCGCCTGGCCCCACGAGCAGTACTTC.

The chain combines TRBV2 with TRBJ1-2; no firm D call. This CDR3 spans 14 amino acids. Germline CDR1 SNHLY, CDR2 FYNNEI. The V end lost 7 bases, the J end lost 6 bases, and 18 bases lay between the germline ends. DNA for the CDR3: TGTGCCAGCACCTCCTCGGCCGGGAGGGATGGCTACACCTTC. Protein: CASTSSAGRDGYTF. Full variable domain (missing parts from reference TRBV2 and TRBJ1-2): EPEVTQTPSHQVTQMGQEVILRCVPISNHLYFYWYRQILGQKVEFLVSFYNNEISEKSEIFDDQFSVERPDGSNFTLKIRSTKLEDSAMYFCASTSSAGRDGYTFGSGTRLTVV.

The rearrangement joins TRBV5-1 to TRBJ2-5, with D maybe TRBD1 (5 bases). The CDR3 totals 14 residues. V was trimmed by 1 base and J by 4 bases, leaving 11 bases between them. In germline, CDR1 is SGHRS, CDR2 YFSETQ. The DNA of the CDR3 is TGCGCCAGCAGCTTGCGACAGCCCACAGAGACCCAGTACTTC. Protein product: CASSLRQPTETQYF.

This sequence joins TRBV10-1 and TRBJ1-3; 9 nucleotides match TRBD1. In germline, CDR1 is WNHNN, CDR2 SYGVQD (reference sequence). The CDR3 has 17 residues. V was clipped by 6 bases and J by 4 bases; unmatched bases: 13. The CDR3 sequence: CASRGTGRIGKGNTIYF. For the CDR3, the DNA is TGCGCCAGCAGGGGGACAGGGAGGATAGGTAAAGGAAACACCATATATTTT.

The chain carries TRBV12-1 and TRBJ2-7; TRBD2 reflects the table's D call only, with no check against the DNA. TRBV12-1 is listed as a pseudogene. This CDR3 region has 19 residues. CDR3 loop: CASSAGGLAGGRLDYEQYF. The DNA of the CDR3 is TGTGCCAGCAGCGCAGGGGGACTAGCGGGGGGCCGCCTAGACTACGAGCAGTACTTC.

The rearrangement uses TRBV28 and TRBJ2-3, with D tentatively TRBD1 (6 bases). Germline CDR1 is MDHEN and CDR2 is SYDVKM. Deletions cut 4 bases from V and 3 bases from J, with 11 bases between. This CDR3 has 14 residues. The CDR3 DNA sequence: TGTGCCAGCAGTTCAGAAACAGGGACAGATACGCAGTATTTT. It codes for CASSSETGTDTQYF.

This chain joins TRBV6-5 and TRBJ2-3; the D gene is possibly TRBD2 (5 bases). Trimming pared 3 bases from V and 0 bases from J, leaving 7 bases between. This CDR3 has 14 residues. The germline gives CDR1 MNHEY, CDR2 SVGAGI. The CDR3 spells CASSYGESTDTQYF. Here the CDR3 DNA reads TGTGCCAGCAGTTATGGGGAGAGCACAGATACGCAGTATTTT.

J is TRBJ2-1 and V is TRBV7-9; 10 bases agree with TRBD2. This CDR3 region has 16 residues. Germline V CDR1 and CDR2: SEHNR, FQNEAQ (reference sequence). Losses at the gene ends were 6 bases for V and 4 bases for J; bases not matched to a gene: 9. In nucleotides, the CDR3 is TGTGCCAGCAGGTTGTCCAGCGGGAGGGGATACAATGAGCAGTTCTTC. Its protein is CASRLSSGRGYNEQFF.

CDR3 sequence reads: CASSYSNGDKTQYF. In nucleotides, the CDR3 is TGTGCCAGCAGTTACTCAAACGGGGACAAAACGCAGTATTTT. This chain connects TRBV6-6 to TRBJ2-3, with D perhaps TRBD1 (6 bases). The V and J ends lost 0 bases and 9 bases respectively, with 13 bases between them. This CDR3 contains 14 residues. The germline gives CDR1 MNHNY, CDR2 SVGAGI (reference sequence).

The chain employs TRBV11-3 and TRBJ2-3; tentatively, D is TRBD2 (6 bases). The CDR3 runs 15 residues. Germline values: CDR1 SGHNT, CDR2 YENEEA. Between the trimmed V and J ends, which lost 2 bases and 0 bases, there was a span of 9 bases. For the CDR3, the DNA is TGTGCCAGCAGCTTACTAGCGACTAGCACAGATACGCAGTATTTT. Its translation: CASSLLATSTDTQYF.